Here is one TCR beta chain with its context. This entry comes from a study of T cell changes during pregnancy in multiple sclerosis. Method: immunoSEQ multiplex PCR; TCRdb's copy keeps in-frame clones and lacks some. Here the sample spans roughly 38,000 clones, 88% being singletons. Germline lookup yields CDR1 SGDLS and CDR2 YYNGEE. The CDR3 covers 14 residues. J gave up 4 bases and V 0 bases, and 2 bases lay outside the gene matches. The TCR originated in a female donor with multiple sclerosis, enrolled in a pregnancy study. This chain links TRBV9 with TRBJ2-3, with TRBD2 matching over 7 bases. The source was CD8+ T cells from peripheral blood mononuclear cells, collected in the third trimester of pregnancy. In DNA form, the CDR3 reads TGTGCCAGCAGCGTAGTGGGGGGGGCAGATACGCAGTATTTT. Its translation is CASSVVGGADTQYF.